The rows below give T cell receptor beta chains drawn from one sample of a study of T-cell reconstitution after alpha-beta-depleted transplantation in children. MiXCR, run by TCRdb on the PCR reads, gives a single entry per CDR3 protein. Of approximately 430,000 distinct CDR3 sequences listed, 15% to 20% are singletons. The specimen comprised PBMCs, mostly from graft donor cells, sampled 360 days after TCRalphabeta/CD19-depleted stem cell transplant. Receptors originate from a boy younger than two who had a stem cell transplant for Wiskott-Aldrich syndrome, so the T cells may come from the graft donor. The CDR3 runs from the conserved cysteine through the conserved F or W. Each record gives: V gene, J gene, CDR3 length, D gene, clone size, CDR3 protein, CDR3 DNA. The D gene is left open where the match is weak. Clone size, where shown, is once, few, many, or a class for clones that have expanded.

TRBV6-5	TRBJ2-1	15	TRBD1	.	CASSYRQGARNEQFF	TGTGCCAGCAGTTACAGACAGGGGGCGAGGAATGAGCAGTTCTTC
TRBV7-2	TRBJ2-1	13	.	.	CASSTDFNNEQFF	TGTGCCAGCAGCACGGACTTCAACAATGAGCAGTTCTTC
TRBV5-1	TRBJ2-7	14	TRBD1	many	CASSFRDRDREQYF	TGCGCCAGCAGCTTCCGGGACAGGGATCGCGAGCAGTACTTC
TRBV28	TRBJ2-1	20	TRBD2	.	CASSLRRNLRSGVTYNEQFF	TGTGCCAGCAGTCTAAGAAGGAACCTCAGGAGCGGGGTTACCTACAATGAGCAGTTCTTC
TRBV29-1	TRBJ1-1	13	.	.	CSVEDGVNTEAFF	TGCAGCGTTGAAGATGGGGTGAACACTGAAGCTTTCTTT
TRBV5-6	TRBJ2-3	15	.	.	CASSLAGPPINTQYF	TGTGCCAGCAGCTTGGCGGGACCACCCATTAATACGCAGTATTTT
TRBV4-3	TRBJ2-3	18	TRBD2	few	CASSLSRKAGGTTDTQYF	TGCGCCAGCAGCCTCAGCCGGAAGGCGGGAGGTACCACAGATACGCAGTATTTT
TRBV21-1	TRBJ2-7	17	.	.	CASSKVSPGTGGTEQYF	TGTGCCAGCAGCAAAGTATCGCCCGGGACAGGGGGCACCGAGCAGTACTTC
TRBV6-5	TRBJ2-7	15	.	few	CASSYSAGGMLEQYF	TGTGCCAGCAGTTACTCTGCCGGGGGCATGCTTGAGCAGTACTTC
TRBV5-1	TRBJ2-2	16	TRBD2	.	CASSPRLAGASGELFF	TGCGCCAGCAGCCCACGACTAGCGGGGGCGTCCGGGGAGCTGTTTTTT
TRBV12-3/TRBV12-4	TRBJ2-4	13	.	.	CASSLAGLTIQYF	TGTGCCAGCAGTTTGGCTGGGTTAACCATTCAGTACTTC
TRBV10-3	TRBJ2-2	14	.	few	CASGQGPRTGELFF	TGTGCCAGCGGGCAGGGCCCGAGGACCGGGGAGCTGTTTTTT
TRBV7-9	TRBJ2-1	15	TRBD2	few	CASSSTSGRYREQFF	TGTGCCAGCAGCTCGACTAGCGGGAGGTATCGGGAGCAGTTCTTC
TRBV2	TRBJ2-7	12	.	once	CASGGPSYEQYF	TGTGCCAGCGGCGGTCCTTCCTACGAGCAGTACTTC
TRBV3-1	TRBJ2-5	13	.	few	CASSQAAQETQYF	TGTGCCAGCAGCCAGGCAGCGCAAGAGACCCAGTACTTC
TRBV7-2	TRBJ2-1	17	.	few	CASSLVFPPSSYNEQFF	TGTGCCAGCAGCTTAGTTTTCCCGCCTAGCTCCTACAATGAGCAGTTCTTC
TRBV11-2	TRBJ2-7	14	.	few	CASSTGLPPSEQYF	TGTGCCAGCAGCACCGGACTCCCTCCGTCCGAGCAGTACTTC
TRBV20-1	TRBJ2-3	16	.	.	CSARDDPRGWTDTQYF	TGCAGTGCTAGAGATGACCCCAGGGGATGGACAGATACGCAGTATTTT
TRBV4-1	TRBJ2-1	17	TRBD2	.	CASSQRLRTSGNNEQFF	TGCGCCAGCAGCCAACGGCTTAGGACTAGCGGGAACAATGAGCAGTTCTTC
TRBV7-8	TRBJ2-3	16	.	few	CASSSWRGQLTDTQYF	TGTGCCAGCAGCTCCTGGAGGGGACAGCTCACAGATACGCAGTATTTT
TRBV18	TRBJ2-7	15	TRBD2	.	CASSHLAVSSYEQYF	TGTGCCAGCTCACATCTAGCGGTGAGCTCCTACGAGCAGTACTTC
TRBV4-2	TRBJ2-2	15	.	.	CASSLWRDPTGELFF	TGTGCCAGCAGCCTTTGGCGTGACCCGACCGGGGAGCTGTTTTTT
TRBV12-3/TRBV12-4	TRBJ1-5	14	TRBD1	.	CASRVGQGNQPQHF	TGTGCCAGCAGAGTGGGACAGGGGAATCAGCCCCAGCATTTT
TRBV3-1	TRBJ2-5	14	.	.	CASSQKVGWETQYF	TGTGCCAGCAGCCAAAAGGTGGGTTGGGAGACCCAGTACTTC
TRBV12-3/TRBV12-4	TRBJ2-3	15	.	many	CASTRVLGITDTQYF	TGTGCCAGCACCCGAGTACTAGGGATCACAGATACGCAGTATTTT
TRBV15	TRBJ2-7	15	.	.	CATSREYRITYEQYF	TGTGCCACCAGCAGAGAATACAGGATAACCTACGAGCAGTACTTC
TRBV29-1	TRBJ2-1	18	.	few	CSVVSPAGTVSFYNEQFF	TGCAGCGTTGTTAGCCCTGCCGGGACCGTCAGTTTCTACAATGAGCAGTTCTTC
TRBV12-3/TRBV12-4	TRBJ2-5	13	TRBD1	.	CASSRIQGETQYF	TGTGCCAGCAGTCGAATACAGGGGGAGACCCAGTACTTC
TRBV9	TRBJ1-1	14	.	.	CASSVGLGDTEAFF	TGTGCCAGCAGCGTAGGTCTGGGGGACACTGAAGCTTTCTTT
TRBV20-1	TRBJ2-2	17	TRBD2	few	CSARMHPGLAHSGELFF	TGCAGTGCTAGAATGCACCCGGGACTAGCTCATTCCGGGGAGCTGTTTTTT
TRBV30	TRBJ1-1	11	.	.	CAGWVNTEAFF	TGTGCCGGATGGGTAAACACTGAAGCTTTCTTT
TRBV6-4	TRBJ2-5	14	.	.	CASSFGLDGETQYF	TGTGCCAGCAGTTTTGGGTTGGACGGAGAGACCCAGTACTTC
TRBV5-6	TRBJ2-1	13	.	.	CASSGREYNEQFF	TGTGCCAGCAGTGGGCGAGAATACAATGAGCAGTTCTTC
TRBV20-1	TRBJ2-4	15	.	few	CSATRGPGIGGIQYF	TGCAGTGCTACGAGAGGGCCAGGGATTGGGGGCATTCAGTACTTC
TRBV5-1	TRBJ2-5	13	.	.	CASRPQVQETQYF	TGCGCCAGCAGACCACAGGTCCAAGAGACCCAGTACTTC
TRBV21-1	TRBJ2-2	15	.	few	CASSKGTSGTGELFF	TGTGCCAGCAGCAAAGGGACTAGCGGGACCGGGGAGCTGTTTTTT
TRBV4-1	TRBJ2-5	20	TRBD2	few	CASSQDSGTSGGASRETQYF	TGCGCCAGCAGCCAAGATTCTGGGACTAGCGGGGGGGCCTCCCGGGAGACCCAGTACTTC
TRBV20-1	TRBJ2-5	13	TRBD2	.	CSAQGLAGYWQYF	TGCAGTGCGCAAGGACTAGCGGGGTACTGGCAGTACTTC
TRBV11-2	TRBJ2-7	18	.	few	CASSLDITRGGGDYEQYF	TGTGCCAGCAGCTTAGATATAACCCGAGGCGGTGGGGACTACGAGCAGTACTTC
TRBV2	TRBJ2-1	15	TRBD1	.	CASSEKAGGWNEQFF	TGTGCCAGCAGTGAAAAGGCAGGGGGCTGGAATGAGCAGTTCTTC
TRBV11-2	TRBJ1-4	14	.	.	CASSLDWATEKLFF	TGTGCCAGCAGCTTAGATTGGGCAACGGAAAAACTGTTTTTT
TRBV11-2	TRBJ2-2	18	.	.	CASSLVLTVGRLTGELFF	TGTGCCAGCAGCTTAGTACTAACGGTGGGCAGACTCACCGGGGAGCTGTTTTTT
TRBV20-1	TRBJ2-5	14	TRBD2	few	CSASQAGLQETQYF	TGCAGTGCTAGCCAAGCGGGGCTTCAAGAGACCCAGTACTTC
TRBV29-1	TRBJ1-1	12	TRBD1	.	CSADRGSAEAFF	TGCAGCGCCGACAGGGGTTCCGCTGAAGCTTTCTTT
TRBV6-5	TRBJ2-3	14	.	.	CASSYGPLTDTQYF	TGTGCCAGCAGCTACGGGCCTCTCACAGATACGCAGTATTTT
TRBV12-3/TRBV12-4	TRBJ2-3	15	.	few	CASSRGVHLTDTQYF	TGTGCCAGCAGTAGGGGAGTGCACCTCACAGATACGCAGTATTTT
TRBV9	TRBJ2-1	15	TRBD2	.	CASSVWAGGFNEQFF	TGTGCCAGCAGCGTATGGGCGGGAGGGTTCAATGAGCAGTTCTTC
TRBV20-1	TRBJ1-1	14	.	.	CSARSPGRNTEAFF	TGCAGTGCTAGAAGTCCGGGAAGAAACACTGAAGCTTTCTTT
TRBV4-1	TRBJ1-3	15	.	.	CASRQTTLAGNTIYF	TGCGCCAGCAGGCAAACGACATTAGCTGGAAACACCATATATTTT